A single sample gave rise to the 16 T cell receptor beta chains below, sequenced in a study of a mutant IDH1 vaccine in newly diagnosed glioma. Stated time point: week 47, end of study. In every dose of vaccine, 300 ug of mutant IDH1 20-mer peptide was given alongside topical imiquimod. The repertoire was sequenced with immunoSEQ multiplex PCR; TCRdb's copy has only in-frame clones and lacks some. Here the sample spans 10,000 to 15,000 clones, roughly four fifths being singletons. No antigen is known for these receptors. Sample: PBMCs, taken from a glioma patient whose treatment included an IDH1 peptide vaccine. The receptors originated from a woman aged 40 to 50 with glioma.

In this sample, this clone turned up once. The chain uses TRBV7-2 and TRBJ2-6; perhaps TRBD1 as D (6 bases). The V and J ends lost 1 base and 5 bases respectively, with 9 bases between them. Germline loops: CDR1 SGHTA, CDR2 FQGNSA. This CDR3 comprises 15 residues. CDR3: CASSLEGVWANVLTF. In DNA, the CDR3 is TGTGCCAGCAGCTTAGAGGGGGTCTGGGCCAACGTCCTGACTTTC.

J is TRBJ2-6 and V is TRBV6-1; 12 bases align to TRBD2. The V gene's germline CDR1 is MNHNS and CDR2 SASEGT. The CDR3 length is 19 residues. Unmatched junction bases numbered 6, after V lost 3 bases and J lost 0 bases. In nucleotides, the CDR3 is TGTGCCAGCAGTGATGGGACTAGCGGGTTAAGCTCTGGGGCCAACGTCCTGACTTTC. This gives the protein CASSDGTSGLSSGANVLTF.

This chain joins TRBV10-3 and TRBJ2-3; 7 bases are a match to TRBD1. Trimming took 7 bases from V and 6 from J; bases not matched to a gene: 4. Germline CDR1 and CDR2: ENHRY and SYGVKD. CDR3 length: 12 residues. The CDR3 spells CAINSQGDTQYF. DNA of the CDR3: TGTGCCATCAACTCACAGGGGGATACGCAGTATTTT.

J is TRBJ1-4 and V is TRBV4-3; D ambiguous. The CDR3 extends over 15 amino acids. The germline V gene has CDR1 LGHNA and CDR2 YSLEER. With 4 bases removed from V and 0 bases from J, the gap between germline ends came to 9 bases. The CDR3: CASSPTPATNEKLFF. Here the CDR3 DNA reads TGCGCCAGCAGCCCCACTCCAGCAACTAATGAAAAACTGTTTTTT.

The chain uses TRBV9 and TRBJ1-2; 8 bases agree with TRBD1. The trim removed 5 bases at V and 7 bases at J, leaving 19 bases unmatched. The CDR3 spans 17 residues. CDR1 is SGDLS and CDR2 is YYNGEE in the germline V gene. CDR3 in DNA: TGTGCCAGCAGTTCTCGATTTGACAGGGGACTGGGGAGTGGCTACACCTTC. Translated, it gives CASSSRFDRGLGSGYTF. The whole variable domain, remainder taken from reference TRBV9 and TRBJ1-2, is DSGVTQTPKHLITATGQRVTLRCSPRSGDLSVYWYQQSLDQGLQFLIQYYNGEERAKGNILERFSAQQFPDLHSELNLSSLELGDSALYFCASSSRFDRGLGSGYTFGSGTRLTVV.

This clone was observed a few times. The gene calls are TRBV7-8 and TRBJ2-2, with 9 bases lining up with TRBD2. V lost 5 bases and J lost 2; bases outside the gene matches: 6. CDR3 length: 16 residues. CDR1 and CDR2 (germline): SGHVS, FQNEAQ. CDR3 sequence reads: CASSEQTSGNTGELFF. The CDR3 coding sequence is TGTGCCAGCAGCGAACAGACTAGCGGAAACACCGGGGAGCTGTTTTTT.

This clone was recorded a few times. The chain joins TRBV28 to TRBJ1-3; TRBD1 aligns across 9 bases. The CDR3 length is 15 residues. Germline loops: CDR1 MDHEN, CDR2 SYDVKM. Losses at the gene ends were 5 bases for V and 5 bases for J; bases not matched to a gene: 7. CDR3 region: CASSPGTGKRNTIYF. The DNA of the CDR3 is TGTGCCAGCAGTCCCGGGACAGGGAAAAGAAACACCATATATTTT.

The chain joins TRBV19 to TRBJ2-7; a weak D match, TRBD2 (6 bases). V lost 6 bases and J lost 2, with 17 bases in between. Germline V gene sequence: CDR1 LNHDA, CDR2 SQIVND (reference sequence). The CDR3 is 15 amino acids. CDR3 amino acids: CASSVTPGGTYEQYF. Written as DNA, the CDR3 is TGTGCCAGTAGCGTGACGCCCGGGGGTACCTACGAGCAGTACTTC.

The chain has TRBV11-2 and TRBJ2-5; D is undetermined. CDR1 and CDR2 from the germline V gene are SGHAT and FQNNGV. The CDR3 has 12 amino acids. Trimming took 2 bases from V and 5 from J, leaving 6 bases between them. CDR3 protein: CASSLSGETQYF. The CDR3 DNA follows: TGTGCCAGCAGCTTATCCGGGGAGACCCAGTACTTC.

The V and J genes are TRBV7-9 and TRBJ1-1; maybe TRBD1 (5 bases). Germline loops: CDR1 SEHNR, CDR2 FQNEAQ (reference sequence). This CDR3 is 14 amino acids long. V lost 0 bases and J lost 7, with 12 bases in between. The CDR3 bases are TGTGCCAGCAGCTTAGCGAAATGGGGGAGTGAAGCTTTCTTT. Protein product: CASSLAKWGSEAFF.

V usage is TRBV5-1 and J usage is TRBJ2-3; 7 bases are a match to TRBD2. Trimming removed 7 bases from V and 0 bases from J; junction bases left unmatched: 5. The germline V gene has CDR1 SGHRS and CDR2 YFSETQ. The CDR3 extends over 14 amino acids. Here the CDR3 DNA reads TGCGCCAGCCACCGGGACTATAGCACAGATACGCAGTATTTT. It is translated as CASHRDYSTDTQYF. Variable domain in full (rest from reference TRBV5-1 and TRBJ2-3): KAGVTQTPRYLIKTRGQQVTLSCSPISGHRSVSWYQQTPGQGLQFLFEYFSETQRNKGNFPGRFSGRQFSNSRSEMNVSTLELGDSALYLCASHRDYSTDTQYFGPGTRLTVL.

The V call is TRBV7-8, the J call TRBJ1-5; 10 bases map to TRBD1. The CDR3 totals 16 residues. CDR1 is SGHVS, CDR2 FQNEAQ, per germline. V lost 1 base and J lost 5; bases outside the gene matches: 5. CDR3 nucleotides: TGTGCCAGCAGCTTAGTTTTTGGGACAGGGGATCAGCCCCAGCATTTT. It codes for CASSLVFGTGDQPQHF. Looking up the rest from reference TRBV7-8 and TRBJ1-5 gives the full variable domain: GAGVSQSPRYKVAKRGQDVALRCDPISGHVSLFWYQQALGQGPEFLTYFQNEAQLDKSGLPSDRFFAERPEGSVSTLKIQRTQQEDSAVYLCASSLVFGTGDQPQHFGDGTRLSIL.

The chain recombines TRBV5-1 with TRBJ1-1; D perhaps matches TRBD1 (6 bases). Trimming shortened V by 4 bases and J by 3 bases, and 13 bases separated the two germline ends. Looked up from germline, CDR1 is SGHRS and CDR2 is YFSETQ. The CDR3 extends over 14 amino acids. The CDR3 is CASSTGLKHTEAFF. The CDR3 DNA reads as TGCGCCAGCAGCACAGGGTTAAAACACACTGAAGCTTTCTTT.

The V and J genes are TRBV28 and TRBJ1-5; D uncertain. Germline V gene sequence: CDR1 MDHEN, CDR2 SYDVKM. Trimming removed 2 bases at V and 2 bases at J, with 10 bases between. The CDR3 is made up of 15 amino acids. The DNA of the CDR3 is TGTGCCAGCAGTTTACGCGGGATCCGCAATCAGCCCCAGCATTTT. Its translation is CASSLRGIRNQPQHF.

J is TRBJ2-2 and V is TRBV5-1; 11 nucleotides agree with TRBD2. This CDR3 region has 18 residues. Germline loops: CDR1 SGHRS, CDR2 YFSETQ. The V and J ends lost 0 bases and 1 base, in that order; junction bases with no gene match: 5. The CDR3 protein is CASSLAPSGGMNTGELFF. The CDR3 nucleotides read TGCGCCAGCAGCTTGGCCCCTAGCGGGGGGATGAACACCGGGGAGCTGTTTTTT.

The J gene is TRBJ2-1, the V gene TRBV19; a weak D match, TRBD1 (6 bases). Germline V CDR1 and CDR2: LNHDA, SQIVND (reference sequence). The ends were cut back, 4 bases at V and 4 bases at J, with 20 bases in the middle. The CDR3 is 17 amino acids. In DNA, the CDR3 is TGTGCCAGTAGTACCCCTAAAAGGTGGGGGCTATACAATGAGCAGTTCTTC. Amino acid sequence: CASSTPKRWGLYNEQFF. Variable domain in full (rest from reference TRBV19 and TRBJ2-1): DGGITQSPKYLFRKEGQNVTLSCEQNLNHDAMYWYRQDPGQGLRLIYYSQIVNDFQKGDIAEGYSVSREKKESFPLTVTSAQKNPTAFYLCASSTPKRWGLYNEQFFGPGTRLTVL.